The 24 T cell receptor beta chains presented below share a single source sample, sequenced in a study of cytotoxic CD8 clonotypes in ibrutinib-treated CLL. Generated by immunoSEQ multiplex PCR, the TCRdb table keeps only in-frame clones and is missing some. The sample includes approximately 23,000 clones, approximately 81% seen only once; the top ten take roughly 7.6%. This material consisted of PBMCs, taken before ibrutinib treatment. The receptor set was obtained from a human donor with chronic lymphocytic leukemia.

This clone was counted a single time. The V gene is TRBV7-9, the J gene TRBJ1-6; D is unresolved. Germline CDR1 and CDR2: SEHNR and FQNEAQ (reference sequence). V lost 0 bases, J lost 7 bases, and 10 bases lay in between. The CDR3 runs to 15 residues. CDR3 protein: CASSLASRSNSPLHF. As DNA, the CDR3 is TGTGCCAGCAGCTTAGCGTCCAGGTCGAATTCACCCCTCCACTTT.

In this sample, this clone turned up once. V and J are TRBV6-6 and TRBJ1-2; 7 positions agree with TRBD1. Germline lookup yields CDR1 MNHNY and CDR2 SVGAGI (reference sequence). The CDR3 has 15 residues. Trimming at V came to 6 bases and at J to 3 bases, leaving 10 bases not matched to a gene. The CDR3 nucleotides are TGTGCCAGCAGACCTCCGTACGACAGGGACTATGGCTACACCTTC. Amino acids: CASRPPYDRDYGYTF.

The chain recombines TRBV5-4 with TRBJ2-3; D perhaps matches TRBD2 (5 bases). Germline V gives CDR1 SGHNT, CDR2 YYREEE (reference sequence). The CDR3 loop spans 15 amino acids. V was shortened by 1 base and J by 1 base, with 10 bases between the two germline ends. The CDR3 region is CASSLQVGGTDTQYF. The DNA for the CDR3 is TGTGCCAGCAGCTTGCAGGTGGGAGGCACAGATACGCAGTATTTT.

The J gene is TRBJ2-1, the V gene TRBV19; TRBD2 aligns across 10 bases. Germline-derived CDR1 and CDR2 are LNHDA and SQIVND (reference sequence). V lost 10 bases, J lost 4 bases, and 7 bases stayed unmatched. CDR3 length: 14 amino acids. CDR3 DNA sequence: TGTGCCACCTCCCCGGGACTAGCGTACAATGAGCAGTTCTTC. It translates to CATSPGLAYNEQFF.

This chain uses TRBV9 with TRBJ1-4; D unclear. The CDR3 contains 16 residues. CDR1 and CDR2 (germline): SGDLS, YYNGEE. Trimming took 0 bases from V and 1 from J, leaving 10 bases between them. This chain's CDR3 is CASSVGGEGTNEKLFF. Written as DNA, the CDR3 is TGTGCCAGCAGCGTAGGTGGGGAGGGAACTAATGAAAAACTGTTTTTT.

The V gene is TRBV27, the J gene TRBJ2-5; D may be TRBD1 (6 bases). Trimming pared 3 bases from V and 4 bases from J, leaving 9 bases between. Looked up from germline, CDR1 is MNHEY and CDR2 is SMNVEV (reference sequence). This CDR3 contains 13 residues. The CDR3 loop is CASSFARGETQYF. The CDR3 bases are TGTGCCAGCAGTTTCGCCAGGGGAGAGACCCAGTACTTC.

This chain connects TRBV21-1 to TRBJ1-3. TRBV21-1 is listed as a pseudogene. The CDR3 is 16 residues long. The CDR3 nucleotides read TGTGCCAGCAGCAACGTTATGGATCTTACTGGAAACACCATATATTTT. Amino acids: CASSNVMDLTGNTIYF.

This clone has only a few counts. This chain uses TRBV2 with TRBJ1-5; possibly TRBD1 for D (5 bases). This CDR3 spans 13 amino acids. Germline assignment: CDR1 SNHLY and CDR2 FYNNEI. V lost 5 bases, J lost 10 bases, and 15 bases lay in between. The CDR3 loop is CASSSTGPRPQHF. In nucleotides, the CDR3 is TGTGCCAGCAGTTCAACGGGGCCTCGTCCCCAGCATTTT.

The chain combines TRBV19 with TRBJ1-4; D is unclear. V was clipped by 1 base and J by 0 bases, with 12 bases between them. From germline, CDR1 is LNHDA and CDR2 SQIVND (reference sequence). The CDR3 is made up of 17 amino acids. The CDR3 is CASSIAGSGATNEKLFF. CDR3 DNA sequence: TGTGCCAGTAGTATAGCCGGGTCCGGGGCAACTAATGAAAAACTGTTTTTT.

The genes are TRBV2 and TRBJ2-6, with D maybe TRBD2 (5 bases). The germline gives CDR1 SNHLY, CDR2 FYNNEI. The CDR3 covers 14 residues. V was shortened by 7 bases and J by 2 bases, with 9 bases between the two germline ends. This CDR3 is CASNRGTGANVLTF. The CDR3 coding sequence is TGTGCCAGCAATCGAGGGACTGGGGCCAACGTCCTGACTTTC.

This chain links TRBV5-1 with TRBJ2-3; 7 bases match TRBD1. The CDR3 length is 17 residues. Germline V gene sequence: CDR1 SGHRS, CDR2 YFSETQ. After removal of 4 bases from V and 0 bases from J, the junction contained 11 bases not matched to a gene. The CDR3 protein is CASSILPGQTSTDTQYF. In DNA, the CDR3 is TGCGCCAGCAGCATTCTACCGGGACAGACTAGCACAGATACGCAGTATTTT.

J is TRBJ1-2 and V is TRBV7-2, with TRBD1 identical over 9 bases. The CDR3 sequence is 17 residues long. V lost 5 bases, J lost 4 bases, and 14 bases stayed unmatched. The germline V gene encodes CDR1 SGHTA and CDR2 FQGNSA. CDR3 sequence: CASSQTGTGRKVYGYTF. DNA for the CDR3: TGTGCCAGCAGCCAGACCGGGACAGGGAGGAAAGTCTATGGCTACACCTTC.

The chain joins TRBV5-1 to TRBJ1-3, with TRBD1 matching 7 bases. V gave up 4 bases and J gave up 1 base; unmatched junction bases: 5. The CDR3 loop spans 15 amino acids. Germline V lookup: CDR1 SGHRS, CDR2 YFSETQ. The CDR3 here is CASSPTGVSGNTIYF. CDR3 coding DNA: TGCGCCAGCAGCCCAACAGGGGTGTCTGGAAACACCATATATTTT.

The rearrangement uses TRBV28 and TRBJ2-2, with D tentatively TRBD1 or TRBD2 (6 bases each). Germline loops: CDR1 MDHEN, CDR2 SYDVKM. There are 16 residues in the CDR3. Trimming shortened V by 6 bases and J by 4 bases, and 18 bases separated the two germline ends. As DNA, the CDR3 is TGTGCCAGCAGGGGGGGCGTTCACAGCCGCACCGGGGAGCTGTTTTTT. As protein: CASRGGVHSRTGELFF. Full variable domain (outside the CDR3, taken from reference TRBV28 and TRBJ2-2): DVKVTQSSRYLVKRTGEKVFLECVQDMDHENMFWYRQDPGLGLRLIYFSYDVKMKEKGDIPEGYSVSREKKERFSLILESASTNQTSMYLCASRGGVHSRTGELFFGEGSRLTVL.

The chain has TRBV2 and TRBJ1-2, with D uncertain. Trimming removed 8 bases at V and 3 bases at J, with 13 bases between. CDR3 length: 13 amino acids. Germline V gives CDR1 SNHLY, CDR2 FYNNEI. CDR3 amino acids: CASAPQPYYGYTF. CDR3 DNA: TGTGCCAGCGCCCCTCAACCCTACTATGGCTACACCTTC. The full variable domain, in which reference TRBV2 and TRBJ1-2 provide the parts outside the CDR3, is EPEVTQTPSHQVTQMGQEVILRCVPISNHLYFYWYRQILGQKVEFLVSFYNNEISEKSEIFDDQFSVERPDGSNFTLKIRSTKLEDSAMYFCASAPQPYYGYTFGSGTRLTVV.

The J gene is TRBJ1-4, the V gene TRBV9; possible D gene TRBD1, 6 bases. The CDR3 has 17 residues. Germline V CDR1 and CDR2: SGDLS, YYNGEE. Trimming left V 2 bases short and J 0 bases short, with 14 bases between. CDR3 sequence: CASSVQGTLATNEKLFF. CDR3 in DNA: TGTGCCAGCAGCGTGCAGGGGACCCTAGCAACTAATGAAAAACTGTTTTTT.

The chain joins TRBV5-1 to TRBJ1-1, with TRBD1 identical over 8 bases. V was pared by 7 bases and J by 8 bases, with 10 bases of the junction left unmatched. This CDR3 has 13 amino acids. Germline loops: CDR1 SGHRS, CDR2 YFSETQ. The CDR3 sequence is CASHPYDRGEAFF. In DNA form, the CDR3 reads TGCGCCAGCCACCCCTATGACAGGGGAGAAGCTTTCTTT.

Written as DNA, the CDR3 is TGTGCCTGGAGTGTACGTGAGTTTGAGCAGTTCTTC. This encodes CAWSVREFEQFF. The chain has TRBV30 and TRBJ2-1; D remains ambiguous. V lost 0 bases to trimming and J lost 9 bases, with 9 bases between them. This CDR3 spans 12 amino acids. Germline V lookup: CDR1 GTSNPN, CDR2 SVGIG (reference sequence).

This chain joins TRBV18 and TRBJ2-7; D is tentatively TRBD1 or TRBD2 (5 bases each). Germline-derived CDR1 and CDR2 are KGHSH and LQKENI. The CDR3 covers 16 residues. Trimming pared 6 bases from V and 0 bases from J, leaving 18 bases between. CDR3 protein: CASSGTGTQSSYEQYF. For the CDR3, the DNA is TGTGCCAGCTCCGGGACCGGGACGCAGAGCTCCTACGAGCAGTACTTC.

The gene calls are TRBV6-5 and TRBJ1-2; D may be TRBD1 (5 bases). Germline-derived CDR1 and CDR2 are MNHEY and SVGAGI. CDR3 length: 14 amino acids. The ends were cut back, 2 bases at V and 3 bases at J, with 10 bases in the middle. The CDR3: CASSYGGLDYGYTF. As DNA, the CDR3 is TGTGCCAGCAGTTACGGGGGTTTGGACTATGGCTACACCTTC.

The V and J genes are TRBV14 and TRBJ1-1; D gene uncertain. Trimming pared 0 bases from V and 1 base from J, leaving 3 bases between. Germline CDR1 reads SGHDN; CDR2 reads FVKESK. The CDR3 is 13 amino acids. The CDR3 spells CASSQDRNTEAFF. In DNA form, the CDR3 reads TGTGCCAGCAGCCAAGACCGGAACACTGAAGCTTTCTTT.

V usage is TRBV28 and J usage is TRBJ1-2, with D perhaps TRBD1 (6 bases). Germline loops: CDR1 MDHEN, CDR2 SYDVKM. The CDR3 is 16 residues long. V gave up 5 bases and J gave up 7 bases, with 23 bases separating them. In DNA form, the CDR3 reads TGTGCCAGCAGTACCCAGGGGAGGGGCCCGGGGTTTGGCTACACCTTC. Translation: CASSTQGRGPGFGYTF.

This clone was counted only a few times. This chain joins TRBV5-1 and TRBJ1-1; possible D gene TRBD1, 6 bases. CDR3 length: 14 amino acids. Germline V gene lookup returns CDR1 SGHRS and CDR2 YFSETQ. V lost 1 base and J lost 5, with 12 bases in between. The CDR3 region is CASSLSGRGTEAFF. CDR3 nucleotide sequence: TGCGCCAGCAGCTTGTCAGGGAGGGGGACTGAAGCTTTCTTT.

The V gene is TRBV30, the J gene TRBJ2-3; TRBD1 aligns across 7 bases. The CDR3 runs to 15 residues. CDR1 and CDR2 from the germline V gene are GTSNPN and SVGIG (reference sequence). J lost 1 base, V lost 3 bases, and 7 bases had no gene match. The CDR3 spells CAWRPDRWGTDTQYF. CDR3 nucleotides: TGTGCCTGGAGACCGGACAGGTGGGGCACAGATACGCAGTATTTT.